These 30 T cell receptor beta chains originate from one sample sequenced in a study of T-cell reconstitution after alpha-beta-depleted transplantation in children. Unique molecular identifiers were incorporated during preparation of the TCRbeta library. TCRdb passed the PCR reads through MiXCR, listing each CDR3 protein once. Among 550,000 to 800,000 distinct CDR3 sequences listed, roughly 14% were seen once. Specimen: PBMCs, collected before TCRalphabeta/CD19-depleted stem cell transplant. The receptors were gathered from a girl aged 2-10 years with congenital amegakaryocytic thrombocytopenia, due to receive a stem cell transplant.

A note on this clonotype: An end of the junction does not agree with germline; a read error may underlie this. The chain is built from TRBV4-1 and TRBJ1-1, with unresolved D. Germline V lookup: CDR1 MGHRA, CDR2 YSYEKL. This CDR3 has 14 amino acids. The CDR3 is CASSQGTSFPEAVF. In nucleotides, the CDR3 is TGCGCCAGCAGCCAAGGGACGAGTTTTCCTGAAGCTGTCTTT.

This clonotype has just a few counts. This chain links TRBV29-1 with TRBJ1-5; D call uncertain. With 0 bases removed from V and 7 bases from J, the gap between germline ends came to 10 bases. Germline V gene sequence: CDR1 SQVTM, CDR2 ANQGSEA. This CDR3 has 13 amino acids. CDR3 sequence reads: CSVEEGLGQPQHF. The DNA for the CDR3 is TGCAGCGTTGAAGAGGGGTTAGGGCAGCCCCAGCATTTT.

This clonotype was recorded many times. The rearrangement joins TRBV7-3 to TRBJ2-3, with D unresolved. The CDR3 is 13 residues long. Germline V CDR1 and CDR2: SGHTA, FQGTGA. The germline V and J ends were trimmed by 5 bases and 6 bases, with 12 bases remaining between them. CDR3 DNA sequence: TGTGCCAGCAGCACCCCGGGTGTGGATACGCAGTATTTT. It translates to CASSTPGVDTQYF.

J is TRBJ2-1 and V is TRBV3-1; D is possibly TRBD2 (5 bases). The CDR3 spans 18 residues. Germline V gene lookup returns CDR1 LGHDT and CDR2 YNNKEL (reference sequence). Trimming pared 1 base from V and 0 bases from J, leaving 16 bases between. The CDR3 DNA sequence: TGTGCCAGCAGCCAAGTGGTGGGAGCGACCTTCTCCTACAATGAGCAGTTCTTC. Translation: CASSQVVGATFSYNEQFF.

The sample holds a few counts of this clonotype. V gene TRBV3-1 combines with J gene TRBJ1-6, with D unresolved. The length of the CDR3 is 12 residues. The ends were cut back, 4 bases at V and 9 bases at J, with 7 bases in the middle. CDR1 is LGHDT and CDR2 is YNNKEL in the germline V gene (reference sequence). The CDR3 DNA reads TGTGCCAGCAGCCCCGGTGGTTCACCCCTCCACTTT. Encoded protein: CASSPGGSPLHF.

This clonotype was seen a handful of times. One end of the junction is discordant with germline, which a read error may explain. The V gene is TRBV29-1, the J gene TRBJ2-1, with D possibly matching TRBD1 (8 bases). CDR1 and CDR2 from the germline V gene are SQVTM and ANQGSEA. CDR3 size: 18 residues. The CDR3 coding sequence is TGCAGCGTTACCCGACAGGGGAGTTTGAGCGGGATCTACGATGAGCAGTTCTTC. Its translation: CSVTRQGSLSGIYDEQFF.

This clonotype came up a few times. The chain has TRBV20-1 and TRBJ2-7; 7 bases align to TRBD1. V shed 6 bases, J shed 6 bases, and the junction held 11 bases outside the gene matches. This CDR3 region has 13 residues. Germline V gives CDR1 DFQATT, CDR2 SNEGSKA (reference sequence). The DNA of the CDR3 is TGCAGTGCCCGGACAGGCTTCCCCCTCGAGCAGTACTTC. Translated, it gives CSARTGFPLEQYF.

The chain links TRBV18 to TRBJ1-2; D unclear. This CDR3 has 16 amino acids. The germline V and J ends were trimmed by 6 bases and 6 bases, with 23 bases remaining between them. The germline V gene has CDR1 KGHSH and CDR2 LQKENI. The CDR3 here is CASSPTSANHLHGYTF. As DNA, the CDR3 is TGTGCCAGCTCTCCCACAAGCGCTAACCACCTTCATGGCTACACCTTC.

V is TRBV4-2 and J is TRBJ2-5, with TRBD2 as a possible D gene (7 bases). CDR3 size: 17 residues. Trimming stripped 1 base from V and 7 bases from J, with 22 bases between. CDR1 and CDR2 from the germline V gene are LGHNA and YNFKEQ. Here the CDR3 reads CASSQVRTGGIGGTQYF. For the CDR3, the DNA is TGTGCCAGCAGCCAAGTCCGAACGGGAGGAATAGGGGGGACCCAGTACTTC.

There are many counts of this clonotype. The chain has TRBV20-1 and TRBJ2-3; 11 bases line up with TRBD2. Germline V CDR1 and CDR2: DFQATT, SNEGSKA (reference sequence). CDR3 length equals 16 residues. After removal of 4 bases from V and 0 bases from J, the junction contained 6 bases not matched to a gene. For the CDR3, the DNA is TGCAGTGCTATCGGGACTAGCGGTCCTAGCACAGATACGCAGTATTTT. Its protein is CSAIGTSGPSTDTQYF.

The CDR3 nucleotides read TGTGCCAGCAGCCCTGGCCCGGTCCAGCCCCAGCATTTT. Protein: CASSPGPVQPQHF. The V gene is TRBV7-8, the J gene TRBJ1-5, with no clear D. Germline CDR1 SGHVS, CDR2 FQNEAQ. There are 13 residues in the CDR3. Trimming shortened V by 5 bases and J by 7 bases, and 12 bases separated the two germline ends.

This clonotype was seen at least ten times. The chain recombines TRBV6-1 with TRBJ2-1; D may be TRBD2 (6 bases). V gave up 10 bases and J gave up 4 bases, with 17 bases separating them. Germline CDR1 is MNHNS and CDR2 is SASEGT. The CDR3 has 14 amino acids. The CDR3 spells CATRERELYNEQFF. Here the CDR3 DNA reads TGTGCCACCCGAGAACGGGAGCTTTACAATGAGCAGTTCTTC.

The rearrangement links TRBV2 to TRBJ2-7, with D perhaps matching TRBD2 (7 bases). CDR3 length: 14 amino acids. The germline gives CDR1 SNHLY, CDR2 FYNNEI. V lost 3 bases and J lost 8, with 17 bases in between. The DNA of the CDR3 is TGTGCCAGCAGTGACAGGGGAGGGACATTACAGCAGTACTTC. It translates to CASSDRGGTLQQYF.

CDR3 residues: CASSLVTNNNEQFF. The DNA for the CDR3 is TGTGCCAGCAGCTTGGTGACGAATAACAATGAGCAGTTCTTC. The chain couples TRBV7-9 to TRBJ2-1; D not certain. The CDR3 covers 14 residues. The ends were cut back, 3 bases at V and 5 bases at J, with 11 bases in the middle. Per the germline V gene, CDR1 is SEHNR and CDR2 is FQNEAQ (reference sequence).

In this sample, this clonotype turned up a few times. The genes are TRBV27 and TRBJ2-1, with 7 bases lining up with TRBD2. Trimming took 8 bases from V and 5 from J; bases not matched to a gene: 12. The CDR3 extends over 15 amino acids. Germline V lookup: CDR1 MNHEY, CDR2 SMNVEV (reference sequence). The CDR3 DNA reads TGTGCCAGCTCCCAACCGGCTAGCGGCCACAATGAGCAGTTCTTC. It yields the protein CASSQPASGHNEQFF.

This clonotype was observed at least ten times. V and J are TRBV10-3 and TRBJ2-1, with TRBD2 identical over 8 bases. The CDR3 is 15 amino acids. Germline-derived CDR1 and CDR2 are ENHRY and SYGVKD. The trim removed 8 bases at V and 5 bases at J, leaving 11 bases unmatched. Here the CDR3 reads CAIRGGSSGDNEQFF. The CDR3 DNA is TGTGCCATCCGCGGAGGTAGTAGCGGGGACAATGAGCAGTTCTTC.

The CDR3: CSAIKTVRQETQYF. CDR3 sequence (DNA): TGCAGTGCTATAAAGACAGTGCGCCAAGAGACCCAGTACTTC. This rearrangement joins TRBV20-1 to TRBJ2-5; the D gene is possibly TRBD1 (5 bases). V lost 4 bases, J lost 1 base, and 13 bases lay in between. The CDR3 spans 14 residues. Germline CDR1 and CDR2: DFQATT and SNEGSKA (reference sequence).

The rearrangement uses TRBV12-3 or TRBV12-4 and TRBJ2-2, with 7 nucleotides matching TRBD1. The CDR3 covers 14 residues. Trimming removed 5 bases from V and 4 bases from J; junction bases left unmatched: 4. The CDR3 here is CASSDRARTGELFF. CDR3 DNA sequence: TGTGCCAGCAGTGACAGGGCTCGCACCGGGGAGCTGTTTTTT.

J is TRBJ2-1 and V is TRBV29-1; D is unclear. The V and J ends lost 3 bases and 8 bases respectively, with 14 bases between them. The germline CDR1 and CDR2 sequences are SQVTM and ANQGSEA. This CDR3 has 13 residues. CDR3 sequence reads: CSVDPTRRYEQFF. CDR3 DNA sequence: TGCAGCGTTGATCCGACACGCCGCTATGAGCAGTTCTTC.

This clonotype was observed at least ten times. V usage is TRBV15 and J usage is TRBJ2-1; 13 bases are shared with TRBD2. The germline V gene encodes CDR1 LNHNV and CDR2 YYDKDF (reference sequence). The CDR3 sequence is 15 residues long. The J segment lost 10 bases and the V segment lost 0 bases, leaving 3 bases of the junction unmatched. CDR3 DNA: TGTGCCACCAGCAGAGATTGGGGACTAGCGGGAGAGCAGTTCTTC. This codes for CATSRDWGLAGEQFF.

The V and J genes are TRBV20-1 and TRBJ2-3; D unresolved. Germline lookup yields CDR1 DFQATT and CDR2 SNEGSKA (reference sequence). This CDR3 spans 13 amino acids. Trimming cost V 1 base and J 5 bases, with 10 bases left between them. The CDR3 sequence: CSARVVKEDTQYF. CDR3 nucleotide sequence: TGCAGTGCTAGAGTCGTAAAAGAAGATACGCAGTATTTT.

This clonotype came up many times. The chain has TRBV7-2 and TRBJ1-3; tentatively, D is TRBD1 (6 bases). Trimming stripped 4 bases from V and 2 bases from J, with 12 bases between. The CDR3 covers 15 residues. CDR1 and CDR2 (germline): SGHTA, FQGNSA. The CDR3 loop reads CASSYAGGPGNTIYF. The CDR3 DNA reads TGTGCCAGCAGCTACGCGGGGGGCCCTGGAAACACCATATATTTT.

This clonotype occurred a few times. The rearrangement joins TRBV20-1 to TRBJ1-2, with TRBD1 matching over 11 bases. The length of the CDR3 is 15 residues. Germline values: CDR1 DFQATT, CDR2 SNEGSKA (reference sequence). The V gene end was trimmed by 5 bases and the J gene end by 7 bases; junction bases not matched to a gene: 12. The CDR3 is CSAPLRGQGASGYTF. In nucleotides, the CDR3 is TGCAGTGCTCCACTGAGAGGACAGGGGGCTTCTGGCTACACCTTC.

This clonotype appeared a few times. The gene calls are TRBV5-4 and TRBJ2-1, with a weak D call TRBD2 (6 bases). There are 16 residues in the CDR3. Germline assignment: CDR1 SGHNT and CDR2 YYREEE (reference sequence). Trimming stripped 5 bases from V and 1 base from J, with 16 bases between. This CDR3 is CASRRGGGESYNEQFF. CDR3 sequence (DNA): TGTGCCAGCAGACGGGGAGGCGGGGAATCCTACAATGAGCAGTTCTTC.

As concerns this clonotype: Sequence at one end of the junction differs from germline and may be a read error. This chain joins TRBV5-6 and TRBJ2-1; D unresolved. The CDR3 has 13 amino acids. Germline V gives CDR1 SGHDT, CDR2 YYEEEE. The CDR3 loop is CASSSIMFHERFF. CDR3 nucleotide sequence: TGTGCCAGCAGCTCAATTATGTTCCATGAGCGGTTCTTC.

On this clonotype: A read error may explain this, as a much larger clone is one base away. The gene calls are TRBV3-1 and TRBJ2-1, with D possibly TRBD2 on 6 matching bases. From germline, CDR1 is LGHDT and CDR2 YNNKEL (reference sequence). This CDR3 contains 15 residues. CDR3 residues: CASSLQRATYNEQLF. CDR3 nucleotides: TGTGCCAGCAGCCTACAGCGGGCAACCTACAATGAGCAGTTATTC.

This clonotype appeared a few times. The DNA of the CDR3 is TGCAGTGCTAGAGCGGACAGGGCGAGCTATGGCTACACCTTC. The encoded protein is CSARADRASYGYTF. V is TRBV20-1 and J is TRBJ1-2, with 8 positions matching TRBD1. The CDR3 extends over 14 amino acids. V lost 1 base to trimming and J lost 4 bases; unmatched junction nucleotides: 5. Per germline, CDR1 DFQATT and CDR2 SNEGSKA (reference sequence).

V usage is TRBV5-1 and J usage is TRBJ2-1; 8 bases agree with TRBD1. This CDR3 has 15 residues. The germline gives CDR1 SGHRS, CDR2 YFSETQ. V dropped 4 bases and J dropped 7; count of bases not matched to a gene: 10. In DNA form, the CDR3 reads TGCGCCAGCAGCAAGTGGCAGGGGGCTTATAATGAGCAGTTCTTC. It is translated as CASSKWQGAYNEQFF.

This clonotype has just a few counts. The chain uses TRBV10-3 and TRBJ2-3; TRBD2 might be the D (6 bases). Trimming shortened V by 6 bases and J by 5 bases, and 18 bases separated the two germline ends. The germline CDR1 and CDR2 sequences are ENHRY and SYGVKD. The CDR3 has 15 residues. DNA of the CDR3: TGTGCCATCAGCGCGGGGACTCCGGTCGTAGATACGCAGTATTTT. Its protein product is CAISAGTPVVDTQYF.

This clonotype occurred a few times. CDR3 DNA: TGCGCCAGCAGCTTGTTGGCAGCTGGGAGCACAGATACGCAGTATTTT. Translation gives CASSLLAAGSTDTQYF. V is TRBV5-1 and J is TRBJ2-3; D not certain. Germline-derived CDR1 and CDR2 are SGHRS and YFSETQ. V was shortened by 1 base and J by 0 bases, with 12 bases between the two germline ends. The length of the CDR3 is 16 residues.